These 5 T cell receptor beta chains were sequenced from one sample in a study of Graves' ophthalmopathy and Graves' hyperthyroidism. The authors amplified TCR beta CDR3 regions from RNA transcripts. The library came from an HTBI-primed first-round RT-PCR and a second-round multiplex PCR. TCRdb reprocessed the multiplex PCR reads via MiXCR and lists one record per CDR3 protein. The sample holds about 400,000 distinct CDR3 sequences; approximately 20% are singletons and the top ten take roughly 1.5%. Source material: peripheral blood. All receptors come from a woman younger than 35 with Graves' ophthalmopathy.

This clonotype was observed many times. The V gene is TRBV5-1, the J gene TRBJ2-2; a possible D gene is TRBD2 (5 bases). The V end lost 3 bases, the J end lost 5 bases, and 11 bases lay between the germline ends. The CDR3 covers 14 residues. Germline loops: CDR1 SGHRS, CDR2 YFSETQ. The CDR3: CASSSDPGTGELFF. The CDR3 DNA reads as TGCGCCAGCAGCTCGGACCCGGGGACCGGGGAGCTGTTTTTT. The full variable domain, in which reference TRBV5-1 and TRBJ2-2 provide the parts outside the CDR3, is KAGVTQTPRYLIKTRGQQVTLSCSPISGHRSVSWYQQTPGQGLQFLFEYFSETQRNKGNFPGRFSGRQFSNSRSEMNVSTLELGDSALYLCASSSDPGTGELFFGEGSRLTVL.

This clonotype was detected ten times or more. The rearrangement uses TRBV28 and TRBJ2-7, with D uncertain. Looked up from germline, CDR1 is MDHEN and CDR2 is SYDVKM. V gave up 1 base and J gave up 6 bases, with 4 bases separating them. CDR3 length equals 11 residues. The CDR3 protein is CASSLYSEQYF. The CDR3 DNA sequence: TGTGCCAGCAGTTTATATTCCGAGCAGTACTTC.

The chain joins TRBV7-2 to TRBJ2-7, with TRBD1 as a possible D gene (5 bases). This CDR3 contains 17 residues. V dropped 1 base and J dropped 1 base, with 17 bases sitting between them. The V gene's germline CDR1 is SGHTA and CDR2 FQGNSA. The CDR3 DNA reads TGTGCCAGCAGCTTAGGCGCGGACACTGTGCGGTCCTACGAGCAGTACTTC. It translates to CASSLGADTVRSYEQYF.

The table lists this clonotype with many counts. This chain uses TRBV10-3 with TRBJ2-2; D assignment may be TRBD1 or TRBD2 (5 bases each). The V end was cut by 10 bases, the J end by 5 bases, with 20 bases between. Germline V gene lookup returns CDR1 ENHRY and CDR2 SYGVKD. The CDR3 has 15 residues. CDR3 nucleotides: TGTGCCACCCGAAATTGGGGCGAGGGAACCGGGGAGCTGTTTTTT. It codes for CATRNWGEGTGELFF.

This clonotype was picked up a small number of times. This chain connects TRBV7-2 to TRBJ1-2; D might be TRBD1 (5 bases). V was shortened by 5 bases and J by 7 bases, with 17 bases between the two germline ends. Germline assignment: CDR1 SGHTA and CDR2 FQGNSA. The CDR3 totals 14 residues. This CDR3 is CASSADGAVGGYTF. The CDR3 region has the DNA TGTGCCAGCAGCGCCGACGGGGCGGTGGGTGGCTACACCTTC.